This is a list of T cell receptor beta chains from one sample in a study of blood T cell repertoires in COVID-19. Sequenced by immunoSEQ multiplex PCR; TCRdb stores in-frame clones only, minus some. The repertoire consists of tens of thousands of clones, with around 80% occurring once and the leading ten covering 20% to 25%. The sequencing sample was made of peripheral blood. The receptors were sampled from a man aged 55 to 70 with acute or convalescent COVID-19. Both conserved end residues are part of each CDR3. D genes are given only for firm matches. The size entry is marked missing in some rows and otherwise reads once, few, many or a size class.

V	J	D	size	DNA	CDR3
TRBV10-3	TRBJ2-1	TRBD2	-	TGTGCCATCAGTGAGTCCGTAGCTAGCGGGGATCACAATGAGCAGTTCTTC	CAISESVASGDHNEQFF
TRBV20-1	TRBJ1-2	-	-	TGCAGTGCTAGTAAGGGGTATGGCTACACCTTC	CSASKGYGYTF
TRBV6-6	TRBJ1-2	TRBD1	-	TGTGCCAGCAGCAGGACAGGGGTCAACTATGGCTACACCTTC	CASSRTGVNYGYTF
TRBV28	TRBJ2-6	-	-	TGTGCCAGCAGTTTGAGAAGTGGGGCCAACGTCCTGACTTTC	CASSLRSGANVLTF
TRBV5-8	TRBJ2-6	-	-	TGTGCCAACGAAGGACTTTCTGGGGCCAACGTCCTGACTTTC	CANEGLSGANVLTF
TRBV5-1	TRBJ2-5	-	-	TGCGCCAGCAGCCCACTTGGTTTACAAGAGACCCAGTACTTC	CASSPLGLQETQYF
TRBV11-1	TRBJ2-1	-	-	TGTGCCAGCAGCTTGGGAAATACAGGGCGCTACAATGAGCAGTTCTTC	CASSLGNTGRYNEQFF
TRBV6-5	TRBJ2-3	-	-	TGTGCCAGCTTTCCCCGAGGAATTAACACAGATACGCAGTATTTT	CASFPRGINTDTQYF
TRBV11-1	TRBJ1-1	TRBD1	-	TGTGCCAGCAGCTTATCCAGGGGGTATGAAGCTTTCTTT	CASSLSRGYEAFF
TRBV18	TRBJ1-1	TRBD1	-	TGTGCCAGCTCACCAGAGACAGGGGAAGGTGAAGCTTTCTTT	CASSPETGEGEAFF
TRBV7-3	TRBJ2-3	-	once	TGTGCCAGCAGCTTGTTTGGGAGATCTAGCACAGATACGCAGTATTTT	CASSLFGRSSTDTQYF
TRBV27	TRBJ1-5	-	once	TGTGCCAGCAGTTTGTCAGGGGTTCAGCCCCAGCATTTT	CASSLSGVQPQHF
TRBV5-1	TRBJ1-1	-	-	TGCGCCAGCAGCCGGGTCCCCGGCGGCACTGAAGCTTTCTTT	CASSRVPGGTEAFF
TRBV5-5	TRBJ2-7	-	few	TGTGCCAGCAGCTTGGGCGGGGTTGGAGGACCCTACGAGCAGTACTTC	CASSLGGVGGPYEQYF
TRBV10-3	TRBJ2-2	-	-	TGTGCCATCAGTGGGTTTGAGACCGGGGAGCTGTTTTTT	CAISGFETGELFF
TRBV18	TRBJ1-1	-	few	TGTGCCAGCTCACCCCTAGTGACAGGGAACACTGAAGCTTTCTTT	CASSPLVTGNTEAFF
TRBV5-1	TRBJ1-2	-	-	TGCGCCAGCAGCTTGGGGGCCAACCTCTATGGCTACACCTTC	CASSLGANLYGYTF
TRBV28	TRBJ1-2	-	-	TGTGCCAGCAGTCTAGGACGGGGAAACTATGGCTACACCTTC	CASSLGRGNYGYTF
TRBV24-1	TRBJ2-3	TRBD2	-	TGTGCCACCAGTGATCCCGGGGGTAGCGGGGGCCCGGGGGATACGCAGTATTTT	CATSDPGGSGGPGDTQYF
TRBV28	TRBJ2-5	-	few	TGTGCCAGCAGAGGGGCAGGGGGACTTCAAGAGACCCAGTACTTC	CASRGAGGLQETQYF